These T cell receptor beta chains were read from a single sample in a study of CD8+CD57+ T cells in acquired aplastic anemia. TCRdb fed the reads into MiXCR, producing one record per CDR3 protein. The profile shows hundreds of thousands of distinct CDR3 sequences, less than 35% of them singletons. Sequenced input: sorted CD4+, CD8+, or CD8+CD57+ T cells (not recorded which) from PBMCs. Every receptor here comes from a human donor with aplastic anemia. The CDR3 runs from the conserved cysteine through the conserved F or W. A D gene is named only where the DNA matches it firmly. Size tells how often a clone was seen (once, few, many) or the class of an expanded clone, and some rows leave it out.

j_call	d_call	clone_size	v_call	cdr3_nt	cdr3_aa
TRBJ2-3	-	-	TRBV5-1	TGCGCCGGCTCATTGGGGGGTACGAGCACAGATACGCAGTATTTT	CAGSLGGTSTDTQYF
TRBJ2-4	-	-	TRBV11-3	TGTGCCAGCCGGGCGGTCCAGTCCATTCAGTACTTC	CASRAVQSIQYF
TRBJ1-3	-	many	TRBV19	TGTGCCAGTAGTATCGGGCCAGGGATTGGAAACACCATATATTTT	CASSIGPGIGNTIYF
TRBJ2-1	TRBD2	few	TRBV24-1	TGTGCCACCAGTGATCCCAGCGGGGGGGCCAATGAGCAGTTCTTC	CATSDPSGGANEQFF
TRBJ1-2	TRBD1	-	TRBV19	TGTGCCAGTAGTATGGCTCAGGGGGGTACCGGCTACACCTTC	CASSMAQGGTGYTF
TRBJ1-6	TRBD1	-	TRBV6-1	TGTGCCAGCAGTGCCCTGGGACAGAATAATTCACCCCTCCACTTT	CASSALGQNNSPLHF
TRBJ1-1	-	-	TRBV6-4	TGTGCCAGCAGTGACCTAGGCATGAACACTGAAGCTTTCTTT	CASSDLGMNTEAFF
TRBJ1-1	TRBD1	-	TRBV20-1	TGCAGTGCTAGCGGGGGGACAGGGGATAACACTGAAGCTTTCTTT	CSASGGTGDNTEAFF
TRBJ2-7	TRBD2	many	TRBV29-1	TGCAGCACCGGGACTAGCGTCTACGAGCAGTACTTC	CSTGTSVYEQYF
TRBJ1-2	TRBD1	many	TRBV6-1	TGTGCCAGCAGCCTCAGCGAGGGGGCCAGAGGCTACACCTTC	CASSLSEGARGYTF
TRBJ2-5	TRBD2	many	TRBV7-2	TGTGCCAGCAGCATATGGCTAGCGGGGAGCAGGAACCAAGAGACCCAGTACTTC	CASSIWLAGSRNQETQYF
TRBJ1-1	-	many	TRBV9	TGTGCCAGCAGCGTAGTGGGTGGTGAAGCTTTCTTT	CASSVVGGEAFF
TRBJ2-5	-	few	TRBV7-8	TGTGCCAGCAGCTTGGAATCCGGGACCCCCCAAGAGACCCAGTACTTC	CASSLESGTPQETQYF
TRBJ1-2	TRBD1	-	TRBV6-5	TGTGCCAGCAGTTACTCCGGACAGGGTGACTATGGCTACACCTTC	CASSYSGQGDYGYTF
TRBJ2-1	TRBD2	-	TRBV5-1	TGCGCCAGCAGCTTAACCACTAGCGGCTACAATGAGCAGTTCTTC	CASSLTTSGYNEQFF
TRBJ1-6	-	few	TRBV12-3/TRBV12-4	TGTGCCAGCAGTTACATAGAGTCCTATAATTCACCCCTCCACTTT	CASSYIESYNSPLHF
TRBJ1-1	TRBD1	-	TRBV19	TGTGCCAGTAGAAGACAGGGACAGCAAGCTTTCTTT	CASRRQGQQAFF
TRBJ2-7	TRBD2	many	TRBV7-8	TGTGCCAGCAGCTTAGCGCCTAGCGGGGGCTACGAGCAGTACTTC	CASSLAPSGGYEQYF
TRBJ1-2	-	many	TRBV4-1	TGCGCCAGCAGCCCACAGTACAATAACTATGGCTACACCTTC	CASSPQYNNYGYTF
TRBJ1-2	-	few	TRBV10-3	TGTGCCATCAGTGGACAGAAAACTAACTATGGCTACACCTTC	CAISGQKTNYGYTF
TRBJ2-1	TRBD2	many	TRBV11-1	TGTGCTAGCAGCTTAGGACTAGCGGGAGACAATGAGCAGTTCTTC	CASSLGLAGDNEQFF
TRBJ2-7	-	-	TRBV2	TGTGCCAGCAGTGAAGTTCCGGGAGCGCGGTCCTACGAGCAGTACTTC	CASSEVPGARSYEQYF
TRBJ2-1	TRBD2	many	TRBV9	TGTGCCAGCAGCCCTCGACTAGCGGGAAACAATGAGCAGTTCTTC	CASSPRLAGNNEQFF
TRBJ1-1	TRBD1	few	TRBV29-1	TGCGCCGGCAGCCCGGACAGGGTGAACACTGAAGCTTTCTTT	CAGSPDRVNTEAFF
TRBJ1-5	-	-	TRBV19	TGTGCCAGTAGTACGAGGGGCCACGAGCATTTT	CASSTRGHEHF
TRBJ1-1	TRBD1	many	TRBV27	TGTGCCAGCACCTACGGACAGGGAACTGAAGCTTTCTTT	CASTYGQGTEAFF
TRBJ2-5	-	many	TRBV10-3	TGTGCCATCAGTGATTCGGGAGTAGAGACCCAGTACTTC	CAISDSGVETQYF
TRBJ1-5	-	many	TRBV2	TGTGCCAGCGCCTTGGGGACTGGCGGCTTTGAGCCCCAGCATTTT	CASALGTGGFEPQHF
TRBJ1-4	-	-	TRBV11-2	TGTGCCAGCAGCTCCGGGGGGGGGCTATTGGAAAAACTGTTTTTT	CASSSGGGLLEKLFF
TRBJ2-7	TRBD2	-	TRBV2	TGTGCCAGCAAGGTAGCGGGATCCTACGAGCAGTACTTC	CASKVAGSYEQYF
TRBJ2-2	-	-	TRBV7-8	TGTGCCAGCAGCGCCGGGGTCGGGGAGCTGTTTTTT	CASSAGVGELFF